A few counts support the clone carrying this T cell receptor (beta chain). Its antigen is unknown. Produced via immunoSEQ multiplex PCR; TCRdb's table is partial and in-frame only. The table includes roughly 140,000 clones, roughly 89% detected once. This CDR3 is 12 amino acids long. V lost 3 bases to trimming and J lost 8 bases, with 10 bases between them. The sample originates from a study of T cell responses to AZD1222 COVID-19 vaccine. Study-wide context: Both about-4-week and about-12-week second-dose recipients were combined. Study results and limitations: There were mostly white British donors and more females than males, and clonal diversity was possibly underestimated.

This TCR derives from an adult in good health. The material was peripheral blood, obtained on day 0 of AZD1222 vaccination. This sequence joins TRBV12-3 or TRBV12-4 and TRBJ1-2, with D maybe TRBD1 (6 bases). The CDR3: CASSLDSWGYTF. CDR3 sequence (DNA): TGTGCCAGCAGTTTGGACAGCTGGGGCTACACCTTC.